This T cell receptor beta chain is from a study of T cell changes during pregnancy in multiple sclerosis. The repertoire was sequenced with immunoSEQ multiplex PCR; TCRdb's copy has only in-frame clones and lacks some. In the table there are roughly 75,000 clones, about 89% of which are singletons. Germline V lookup: CDR1 LNHDA, CDR2 SQIVND (reference sequence). V was pared by 7 bases and J by 7 bases, with 14 bases of the junction left unmatched. The CDR3 sequence is 15 residues long. The input for sequencing was peripheral blood, taken before pregnancy. This chain links TRBV19 with TRBJ2-7; 9 bases are a match to TRBD1. This TCR was sampled from a female donor with multiple sclerosis, enrolled in a pregnancy study. As DNA, the CDR3 is TGTGCCAGTACCTACCGGGACAGGGCCTTAGGGGAGCAGTACTTC. Residues: CASTYRDRALGEQYF.